This T cell receptor (beta chain) was sequenced during a study of beta chain features in type 1 diabetes (dated by TCRdb to about 2018). About the full investigation: Mean age, gender distribution, total cell number and subset yield were not different between patients and healthy donors. In the study, recently diagnosed type 1 diabetes patients and matched healthy donors were compared on the TCRB repertoires of their sorted circulating CD4+ T cell subsets. Naive and central memory subsets were obtained from all 28 donors, but regulatory and stem cell-like memory subsets were isolated from only 8 patients and 8 healthy donors. A total of 107,917,701 sorted cells were examined across all samples, and the number of cells per subset was strongly correlated with RNA yield.

Relative to germline, V is 0 bases shorter and J is 6 bases shorter, with 18 bases between their ends. CDR1 and CDR2 are read off the germline V gene as LGHNA and YSLEER. Including the terminal cysteine and phenylalanine, the CDR3 comprises 17 residues. Solely the CDR3 DNA is kept, with 51 bases framed from the first base. As regards this clone: No cognate antigen has been identified for it. Base qualities are not at hand, and no much larger clone is one base apart.

The entire isolated RNA was reverse transcribed using the High Capacity cDNA Reverse Transcription Kit, and thus expressed TCRB transcripts were sequenced. Deep immunoSEQ sequencing was performed on naive, central memory and regulatory T cell samples, with an average of approximately 3.9 million total reads per sample. Sorted cells were lysed in RLT buffer, and RNA was extracted using DNase-treated RNeasy Micro or Mini kits according to cell number. Each cell subset was processed on its own to prevent cross-contamination, while patient and healthy donor samples were processed together. The immunoSEQ multiplex PCR was used to amplify TCRB sequences from cDNA, generating 87-bp fragments that spanned the CDR3 region. The amplicons were sequenced using the Illumina HiSeq platform. Under the source paper's analysis protocol: PCR bias was corrected computationally using synthetic template baselines, and reads within Hamming distance 2 were collapsed, with unmergeable singletons discarded. Reads were aligned against IMGT so that V, D and J genes, CDR3 length and insertions or deletions at six rearrangement sites could be assigned. Clonotype counts were normalized to sorted cell number within each subset before computing true diversity and Gini coefficients with the tcR R package. The overlap coefficient, calculated on TCRB nucleotide sequences, was used to measure repertoire sharing. As a proxy for the pre-selection repertoire, out-of-frame TCRB sequences from naive cells were analyzed. In TCRdb, the immuneACCESS table is reduced to in-frame sequences with V and J assigned. These tables do not hold every clone; where another copy was compared, an unresolved V gene accounts for under half, and the others remain unexplained. D and trimming were read from the DNA, whereas the V and J calls and clone size are those reported in that table. For this sample the table gives some 350,000 clones, of which 13% were detected only once. 0.013% to 0.015% of the sample comes from the top ten.

A single peripheral blood draw of approximately 120 mL on average was collected from each donor into heparinised tubes. A BD FACSAria II and a panel including CD45RO, CCR7, CD25, CD127, CD95 and CD27 were used to sort naive, central memory, regulatory and stem cell-like memory CD4+ T cells. Every sorted population had a purity above 95%. PBMCs were separated immediately by Lymphoprep density gradient centrifugation and were stained directly, without being cultured. So that batch effects would be minimized, each experiment stained and sorted samples in pairs, pairing one healthy donor with one patient. Results and caveats for the whole study, not just this receptor: Only small numbers of individuals were included in the HLA sub-analyses, which left unresolved whether HLA type had any influence on TCRB rearrangement. At VDJ recombination sites, type 1 diabetes patients had fewer insertions and more deleted nucleotides, which implies abnormalities in thymic rearrangement. Shorter templates might be favored by PCR, yet because patient and control samples were amplified and corrected together, any such skew would affect both groups equally. Naive, central memory and regulatory TCRB repertoires appeared to be more similar among patients than among healthy donors. A moderate but significant shortening of TCRB CDR3 length was observed in type 1 diabetes patients in all four CD4+ subsets. Because cDNA was sequenced instead of genomic DNA, activated cells with high expression could be over-represented, although the groups did not differ in activation or CD3 levels.

The rearranged segments are TRBV4-3 and TRBJ2-4; the D segment could be TRBD2, given 7 matching bases. The source is a woman aged 18 to 35 with type 1 diabetes. The source material was naive CD4+ T cells from blood. In the paper's terms, the cell subset or site label means: true naive CD4+ T cells. The encoded CDR3 is CASSQDSPGGFSNIQYF. The bases read TGCGCCAGCAGCCAAGATTCTCCGGGGGGCTTCTCAAACATTCAGTACTTC.